This T cell receptor beta chain was recorded in a study of response to subunit inactivated influenza vaccine. Study conclusions and caveats: That few new T cells are recruited by each seasonal influenza vaccination was the authors' suggestion.

MiXCR, run by TCRdb on the RT-PCR reads, gives a single entry per CDR3 protein. The data hold about 570,000 distinct CDR3 sequences, with about 11% observed a single time. V lost 0 bases and J lost 1, with 12 bases in between. This CDR3 is built from 16 residues. CDR1 and CDR2 from the germline V gene are KGHSH and LQKENI. Remarks on this clonotype: Antigen specificity is unknown.

J is TRBJ1-1 and V is TRBV18; no definite D call. The sequence was obtained from a man aged 45-60 years who received an inactivated influenza vaccine. The material was PBMCs from blood, obtained on the day of vaccination. The CDR3 DNA follows: TGTGCCAGCTCACCACCCTTCCGGGGAACGAACACTGAAGCTTTCTTT. It yields the protein CASSPPFRGTNTEAFF.